The 8 T cell receptor beta chains presented below share a single source sample, sequenced in a study of naive and memory T cell subsets. Study findings and constraints: A few larger clonotypes appeared in naive repertoires, especially CD8, possibly memory cells re-expressing CD45RA.

Antigens of these TCRs are unknown. Two oligonucleotides, mixed equimolar, formed the beta constant-region primer covering TRBC1 and TRBC2. The ligated cDNA underwent four PCR rounds using SP2 and nested alpha and beta constant-region primers. TCRdb redid the calling of the UMI-ligation and nested PCR reads with MiXCR, one entry per CDR3 protein. The sample lists approximately 140,000 distinct CDR3 sequences; approximately 21% were seen once. The specimen was naive CD8+ T cells from blood. The receptors shown here come from a human donor in good health.

CDR3 in amino acids: CASSADEYTEAFF. CDR3 nucleotide sequence: TGTGCCAGCAGCGCAGACGAGTACACTGAAGCTTTCTTT. The gene calls are TRBV7-8 and TRBJ1-1; D is uncertain. Trimming cost V 5 bases and J 3 bases, with 10 bases left between them. The CDR3 runs 13 residues. Per germline, CDR1 SGHVS and CDR2 FQNEAQ.

This sequence joins TRBV18 and TRBJ1-2, with D possibly being TRBD1 (5 bases). This CDR3 region has 17 residues. Per the germline V gene, CDR1 is KGHSH and CDR2 is LQKENI. Trimming stripped 3 bases from V and 0 bases from J, with 17 bases between. CDR3 in amino acids: CASSPTPAGLPNYGYTF. The CDR3 DNA reads as TGTGCCAGCTCACCGACACCGGCAGGGTTACCTAACTATGGCTACACCTTC.

The chain links TRBV28 to TRBJ1-4; a possible D gene is TRBD1 (5 bases). Germline V gene sequence: CDR1 MDHEN, CDR2 SYDVKM. This CDR3 has 15 residues. Trimming removed 2 bases from V and 6 bases from J, with 13 bases in between. The CDR3: CASSLIPSGDEKLFF. CDR3 bases: TGTGCCAGCAGTTTAATCCCCTCGGGGGATGAAAAACTGTTTTTT.

This clonotype was picked up many times. The V and J genes are TRBV3-1 and TRBJ2-7; perhaps TRBD1 as D (5 bases). The ends were cut back, 5 bases at V and 3 bases at J, with 20 bases in the middle. Looked up from germline, CDR1 is LGHDT and CDR2 is YNNKEL (reference sequence). The length of the CDR3 is 16 residues. The CDR3 region is CASSSYSNADSYEQYF. The CDR3 DNA reads TGTGCCAGCAGCTCCTACTCTAACGCCGACAGCTACGAGCAGTACTTC.

This clonotype was seen a handful of times. The gene calls are TRBV3-1 and TRBJ2-7, with no clear D. The CDR3 length is 17 residues. Germline V lookup: CDR1 LGHDT, CDR2 YNNKEL (reference sequence). V was pared by 0 bases and J by 0 bases, with 15 bases between. The chain's CDR3 is CASSQDGMELNSYEQYF. The CDR3 DNA reads TGTGCCAGCAGCCAAGATGGAATGGAGCTGAACTCCTACGAGCAGTACTTC.

This clonotype has just a few counts. The chain is built from TRBV4-1 and TRBJ2-1; no firm D call. Per the germline V gene, CDR1 is MGHRA and CDR2 is YSYEKL. Trimming pared 3 bases from V and 8 bases from J, leaving 14 bases between. The CDR3 runs 14 residues. The CDR3 nucleotides are TGCGCCAGCAGCCATATTAGTGGCGTCGATGAGCAGTTCTTC. This encodes CASSHISGVDEQFF.

This clonotype was found once. The chain combines TRBV27 with TRBJ1-5, with 7 positions matching TRBD1. With 6 bases clipped from V and 1 base from J, the junction kept 3 bases outside the gene matches. This CDR3 spans 14 amino acids. The V gene's germline CDR1 is MNHEY and CDR2 SMNVEV (reference sequence). The chain's CDR3 is CASRLQGSNQPQHF. The CDR3 DNA follows: TGTGCCAGCAGATTACAGGGGAGCAATCAGCCCCAGCATTTT.

J is TRBJ2-1 and V is TRBV28, with D hard to call. CDR1 and CDR2 from the germline V gene are MDHEN and SYDVKM. This CDR3 is 14 amino acids long. V was shortened by 10 bases and J by 5 bases, with 18 bases between the two germline ends. The CDR3 nucleotides are TGTGCCACCAATCCTGGGCTATTGAACAATGAGCAGTTCTTC. This sequence encodes CATNPGLLNNEQFF.